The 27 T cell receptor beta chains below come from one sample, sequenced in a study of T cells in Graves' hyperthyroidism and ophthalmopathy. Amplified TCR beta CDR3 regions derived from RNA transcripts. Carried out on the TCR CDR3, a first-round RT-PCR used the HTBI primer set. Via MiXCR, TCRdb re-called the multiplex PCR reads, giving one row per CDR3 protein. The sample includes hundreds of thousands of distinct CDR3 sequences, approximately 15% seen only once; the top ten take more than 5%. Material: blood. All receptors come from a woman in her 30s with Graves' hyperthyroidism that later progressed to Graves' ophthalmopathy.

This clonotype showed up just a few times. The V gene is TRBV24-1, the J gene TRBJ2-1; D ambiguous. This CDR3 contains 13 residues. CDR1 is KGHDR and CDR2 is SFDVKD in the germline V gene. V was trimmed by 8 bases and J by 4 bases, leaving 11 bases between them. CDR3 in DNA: TGTGCCACCAAGGGCCCAACGTACAATGAGCAGTTCTTC. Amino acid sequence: CATKGPTYNEQFF.

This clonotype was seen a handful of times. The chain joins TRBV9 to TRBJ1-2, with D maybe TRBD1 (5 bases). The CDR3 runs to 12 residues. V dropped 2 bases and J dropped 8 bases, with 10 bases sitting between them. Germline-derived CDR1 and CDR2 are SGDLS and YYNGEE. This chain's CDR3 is CASSVGGDGYTF. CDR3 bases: TGTGCCAGCAGCGTGGGCGGGGACGGCTACACCTTC.

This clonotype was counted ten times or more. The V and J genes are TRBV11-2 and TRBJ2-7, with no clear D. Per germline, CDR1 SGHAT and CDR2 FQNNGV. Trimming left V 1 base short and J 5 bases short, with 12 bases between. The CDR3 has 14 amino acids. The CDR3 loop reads CASSLVRQANEQYF. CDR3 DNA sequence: TGTGCCAGCAGCTTAGTGCGTCAGGCCAACGAGCAGTACTTC.

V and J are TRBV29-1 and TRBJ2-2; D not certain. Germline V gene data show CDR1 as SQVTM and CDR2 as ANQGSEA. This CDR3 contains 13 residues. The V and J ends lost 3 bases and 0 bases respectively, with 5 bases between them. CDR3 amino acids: CSVETTNTGELFF. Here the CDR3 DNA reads TGCAGCGTTGAGACAACGAACACCGGGGAGCTGTTTTTT.

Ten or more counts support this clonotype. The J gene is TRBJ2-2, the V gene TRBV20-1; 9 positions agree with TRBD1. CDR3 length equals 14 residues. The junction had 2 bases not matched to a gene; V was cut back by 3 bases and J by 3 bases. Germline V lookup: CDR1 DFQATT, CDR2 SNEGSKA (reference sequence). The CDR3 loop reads CSASRTGDTGELFF. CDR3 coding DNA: TGCAGTGCTAGTAGGACAGGGGACACCGGGGAGCTGTTTTTT.

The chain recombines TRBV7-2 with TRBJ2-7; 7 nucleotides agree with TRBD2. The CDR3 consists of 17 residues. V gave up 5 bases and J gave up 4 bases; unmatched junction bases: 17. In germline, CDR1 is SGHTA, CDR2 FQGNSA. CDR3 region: CASSMSEGVARGYEQYF. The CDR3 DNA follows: TGTGCCAGCAGCATGAGCGAGGGCGTCGCGCGGGGGTACGAGCAGTACTTC.

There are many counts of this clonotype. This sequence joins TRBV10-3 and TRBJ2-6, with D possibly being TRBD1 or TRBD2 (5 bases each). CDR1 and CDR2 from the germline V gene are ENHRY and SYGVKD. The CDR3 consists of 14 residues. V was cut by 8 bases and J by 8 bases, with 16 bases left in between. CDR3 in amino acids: CAIGMGPYSNVLTF. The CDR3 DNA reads TGTGCCATCGGAATGGGACCCTATTCCAACGTCCTGACTTTC.

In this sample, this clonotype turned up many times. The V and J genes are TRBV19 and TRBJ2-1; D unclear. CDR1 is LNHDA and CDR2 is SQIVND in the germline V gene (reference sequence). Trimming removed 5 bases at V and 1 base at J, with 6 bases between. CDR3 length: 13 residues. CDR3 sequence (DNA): TGTGCCAGTAGTTATTCTTCCTACAATGAGCAGTTCTTC. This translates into CASSYSSYNEQFF.

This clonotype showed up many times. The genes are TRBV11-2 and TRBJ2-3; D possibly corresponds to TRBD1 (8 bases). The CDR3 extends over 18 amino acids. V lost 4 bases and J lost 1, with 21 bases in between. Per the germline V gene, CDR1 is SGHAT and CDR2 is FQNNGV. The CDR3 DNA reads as TGTGCCAGCAGCTCGATGGTTCAGGGGGCGGGGGGCACAGATACGCAGTATTTT. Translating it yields CASSSMVQGAGGTDTQYF.

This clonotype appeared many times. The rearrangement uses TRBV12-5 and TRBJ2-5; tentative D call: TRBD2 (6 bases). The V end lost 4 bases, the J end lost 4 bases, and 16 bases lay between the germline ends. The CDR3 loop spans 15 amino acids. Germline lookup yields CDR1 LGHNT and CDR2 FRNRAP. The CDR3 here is CASGSPRGGRETQYF. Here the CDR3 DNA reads TGTGCTAGTGGTTCCCCCCGAGGAGGGCGAGAGACCCAGTACTTC.

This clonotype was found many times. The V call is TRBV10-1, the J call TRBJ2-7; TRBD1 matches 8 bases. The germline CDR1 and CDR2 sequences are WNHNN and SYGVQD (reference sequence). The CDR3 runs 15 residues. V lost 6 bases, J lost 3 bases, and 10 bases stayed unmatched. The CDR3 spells CASSSRTGTSYEQYF. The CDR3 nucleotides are TGCGCCAGCAGCTCACGGACAGGGACCAGCTACGAGCAGTACTTC.

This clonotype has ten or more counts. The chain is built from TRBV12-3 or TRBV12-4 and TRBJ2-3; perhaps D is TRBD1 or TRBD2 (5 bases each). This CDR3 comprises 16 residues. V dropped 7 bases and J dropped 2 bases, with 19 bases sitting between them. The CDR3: CASMSLGGIYTDTQYF. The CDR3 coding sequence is TGTGCCAGCATGTCACTTGGGGGAATCTACACAGATACGCAGTATTTT.

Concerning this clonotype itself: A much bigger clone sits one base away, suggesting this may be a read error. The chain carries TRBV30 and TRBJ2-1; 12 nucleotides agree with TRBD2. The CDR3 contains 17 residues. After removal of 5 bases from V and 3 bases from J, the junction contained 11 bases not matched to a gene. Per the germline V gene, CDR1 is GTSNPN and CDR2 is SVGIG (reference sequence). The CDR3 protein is CAWGPPGLAGLYNEQFF. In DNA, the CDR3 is TGTGCCTGGGGACCCCCGGGACTAGCGGGTCTCTACAATGAGCAGTTCTTC. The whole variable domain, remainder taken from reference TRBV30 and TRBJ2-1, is SQTIHQWPATLVQPVGSPLSLECTVEGTSNPNLYWYRQAAGRGLQLLFYSVGIGQISSEVPQNLSASRPQDRQFILSSKKLLLSDSGFYLCAWGPPGLAGLYNEQFFGPGTRLTVL.

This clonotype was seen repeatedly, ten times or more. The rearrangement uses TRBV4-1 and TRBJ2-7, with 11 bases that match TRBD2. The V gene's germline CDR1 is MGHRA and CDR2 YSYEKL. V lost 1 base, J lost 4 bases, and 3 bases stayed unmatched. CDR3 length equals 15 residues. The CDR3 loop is CASSQGASGRYEQYF. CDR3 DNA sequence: TGCGCCAGCAGCCAAGGGGCTAGCGGGAGGTACGAGCAGTACTTC.

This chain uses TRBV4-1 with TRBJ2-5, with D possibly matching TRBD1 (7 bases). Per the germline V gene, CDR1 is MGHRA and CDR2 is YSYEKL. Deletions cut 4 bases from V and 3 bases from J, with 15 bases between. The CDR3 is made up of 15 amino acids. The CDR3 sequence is CASSLPGRGEETQYF. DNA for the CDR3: TGCGCCAGCAGCCTCCCGGGCAGGGGGGAAGAGACCCAGTACTTC.

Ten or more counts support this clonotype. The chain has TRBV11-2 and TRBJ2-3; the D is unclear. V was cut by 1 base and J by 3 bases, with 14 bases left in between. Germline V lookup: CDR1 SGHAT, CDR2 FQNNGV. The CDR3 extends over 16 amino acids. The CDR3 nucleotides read TGTGCCAGCAGCTTAGGCCTCGCCATGGGGACAGATACGCAGTATTTT. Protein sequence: CASSLGLAMGTDTQYF.

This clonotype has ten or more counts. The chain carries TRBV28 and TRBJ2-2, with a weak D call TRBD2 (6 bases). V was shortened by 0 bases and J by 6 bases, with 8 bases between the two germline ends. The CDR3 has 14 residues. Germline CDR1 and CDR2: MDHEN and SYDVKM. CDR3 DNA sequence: TGTGCCAGCAGTTTATGGGGGGGACCCGGGGAGCTGTTTTTT. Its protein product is CASSLWGGPGELFF.

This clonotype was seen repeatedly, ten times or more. The CDR3 DNA reads TGTGCCAGCAGTTATCCGGCGGAAGCTGGCTACGAGCAGTACTTC. Translation: CASSYPAEAGYEQYF. The chain is built from TRBV6-2 or TRBV6-3 and TRBJ2-7; D unresolved. The CDR3 has 15 amino acids. The V end was cut by 3 bases, the J end by 3 bases, with 15 bases between. Germline CDR1 MNHEY, CDR2 SVGEGT.

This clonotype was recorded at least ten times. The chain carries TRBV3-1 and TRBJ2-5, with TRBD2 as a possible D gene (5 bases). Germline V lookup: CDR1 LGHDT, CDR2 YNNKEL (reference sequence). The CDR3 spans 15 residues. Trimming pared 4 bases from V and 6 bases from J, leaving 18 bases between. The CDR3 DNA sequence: TGTGCCAGCAGCCCTCTCTCGGGGATTGAGAAGACCCAGTACTTC. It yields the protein CASSPLSGIEKTQYF.

CDR3 amino acids: CASSLSRGREYIQYF. Written as DNA, the CDR3 is TGTGCCAGCAGTTTGTCTCGGGGGCGAGAGTACATTCAGTACTTC. This rearrangement joins TRBV28 to TRBJ2-4; tentatively, D is TRBD1 or TRBD2 (6 bases each). The V and J ends lost 3 bases and 8 bases respectively, with 17 bases between them. CDR1 is MDHEN, CDR2 SYDVKM, per germline. The CDR3 is 15 residues long.

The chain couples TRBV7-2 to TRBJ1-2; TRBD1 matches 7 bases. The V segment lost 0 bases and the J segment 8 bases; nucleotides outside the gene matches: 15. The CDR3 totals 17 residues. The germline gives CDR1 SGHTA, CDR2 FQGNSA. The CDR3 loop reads CASSLAPGQSFSHGYTF. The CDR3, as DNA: TGTGCCAGCAGCTTAGCCCCGGGACAGTCCTTTAGTCACGGCTACACCTTC.

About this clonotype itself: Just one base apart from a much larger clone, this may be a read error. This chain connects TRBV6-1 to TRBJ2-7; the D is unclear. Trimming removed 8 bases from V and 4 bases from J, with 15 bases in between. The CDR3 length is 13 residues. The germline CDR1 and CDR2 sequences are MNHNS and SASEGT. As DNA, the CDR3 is TGTGCCAGCTGGAAGTCAGGAACTTACGAGCAGTACTTC. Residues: CASWKSGTYEQYF.

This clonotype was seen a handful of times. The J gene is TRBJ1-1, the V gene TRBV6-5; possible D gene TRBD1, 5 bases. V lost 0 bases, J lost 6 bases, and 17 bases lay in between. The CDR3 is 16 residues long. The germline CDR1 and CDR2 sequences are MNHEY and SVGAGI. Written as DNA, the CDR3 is TGTGCCAGCAGTTACTCAGGACACGGCCTTTCGGCTGAAGCTTTCTTT. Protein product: CASSYSGHGLSAEAFF.

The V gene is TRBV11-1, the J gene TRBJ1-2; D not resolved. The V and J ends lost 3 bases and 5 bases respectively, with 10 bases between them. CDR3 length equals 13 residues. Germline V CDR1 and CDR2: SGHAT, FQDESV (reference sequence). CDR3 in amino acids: CASSFIEGYGYTF. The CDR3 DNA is TGTGCCAGCAGCTTCATCGAAGGATATGGCTACACCTTC.

The CDR3 region has the DNA TGTGCCAGCAAGAACAGGTTTTCCTACGAGCAGTACTTC. This gives the protein CASKNRFSYEQYF. V is TRBV28 and J is TRBJ2-7; D is perhaps TRBD1 (5 bases). V shed 7 bases and J shed 1 base, with 11 bases lying between them. The CDR3 is made up of 13 amino acids. Germline V gives CDR1 MDHEN, CDR2 SYDVKM.

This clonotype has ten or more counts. The CDR3 bases are TGTGCCTGGAGTGGGCAAGATAATCAGCCCCAGCATTTT. This codes for CAWSGQDNQPQHF. The rearrangement uses TRBV30 and TRBJ1-5, with D uncertain. Germline values: CDR1 GTSNPN, CDR2 SVGIG (reference sequence). The V and J ends lost 1 base and 4 bases respectively, with 8 bases between them. This CDR3 comprises 13 residues.

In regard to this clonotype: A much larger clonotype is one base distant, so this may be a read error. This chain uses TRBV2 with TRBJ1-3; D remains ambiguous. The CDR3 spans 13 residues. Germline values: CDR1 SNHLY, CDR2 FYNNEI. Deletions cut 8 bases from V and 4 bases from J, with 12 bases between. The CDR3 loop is CASGRDKGNTIYF. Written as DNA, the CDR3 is TGTGCCAGCGGTCGGGATAAAGGAAACACCATATATTTT. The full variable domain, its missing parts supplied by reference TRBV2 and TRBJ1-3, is EPEVTQTPSHQVTQMGQEVILRCVPISNHLYFYWYRQILGQKVEFLVSFYNNEISEKSEIFDDQFSVERPDGSNFTLKIRSTKLEDSAMYFCASGRDKGNTIYFGEGSWLTVV.